The 29 T cell receptor beta chains below all came from one sample that was sequenced in a study of prognosis after radiotherapy for stage I lung cancer. With two-round multiplex PCR, TCR beta CDR3 sequences were amplified from genomic DNA. Amplification in first-round PCR relied on primers specific to each TRBV and TRBJ gene. MiXCR was run by TCRdb on the multiplex PCR reads, yielding one entry per CDR3 protein. The sample has around 26,000 distinct CDR3 sequences, under 60% seen once; the top ten hold more than 13%. Sequenced here: PBMCs, sampled before or after stereotactic body radiation therapy (not recorded which). These receptor sequences come from a donor of 50 years or more with non-small cell lung cancer.

This clonotype is termed medium-sized (0.01 to 0.1%). The chain links TRBV28 to TRBJ1-5; the match to TRBD1 covers 7 bases. Trimming cost V 2 bases and J 3 bases; bases outside gene matches: 7. This CDR3 contains 16 residues. The V gene's germline CDR1 is MDHEN and CDR2 SYDVKM. CDR3 sequence: CASSLGTVSSNQPQHF. In DNA, the CDR3 is TGTGCCAGCAGTTTAGGGACAGTTAGTTCCAATCAGCCCCAGCATTTT.

A word on this clonotype: This sequence is one base from a far larger clone and is likely a read error. The chain joins TRBV6-8 to TRBJ2-7; a possible D gene is TRBD1 (6 bases). Germline lookup yields CDR1 MNHGY and CDR2 SAAAGT. The CDR3 is 15 amino acids. CDR3 in DNA: TGTGCCAGCAGTTACTCGAGTGCAGGGGCCAACGAGCATTACTTC. This gives the protein CASSYSSAGANEHYF.

A word on this clonotype: A single base is all that separates this from a far larger clone, so a read error is likely. The V and J genes are TRBV2 and TRBJ1-2; D uncertain. Germline-derived CDR1 and CDR2 are SNHLY and FYNNEI. The CDR3 is made up of 15 amino acids. V was trimmed by 7 bases and J by 2 bases, leaving 17 bases between them. The CDR3 DNA reads as TGTGCCAGCATCTCAGATGGAGGGCTAAACTATGGCTACACCTTC. Amino acids: CASISDGGLNYGYTF.

Only one count was recorded for this clonotype. Just one base apart from a much larger clone, this may be a read error. The chain carries TRBV6-2 or TRBV6-3 and TRBJ2-5, with D possibly matching TRBD2 (5 bases). Germline V gene sequence: CDR1 MNHEY, CDR2 SVGEGT. The CDR3 spans 15 residues. The V end was cut by 6 bases, the J end by 8 bases, with 22 bases between. Here the CDR3 DNA reads TGTGCCAGCAGGGCCGGACGGGGTTTGAGGGATACCCAGTACTTC. As protein: CASRAGRGLRDTQYF.

Points on this clonotype: With a much larger clone just one base away, this may be a read error. V gene TRBV29-1 combines with J gene TRBJ1-1; TRBD1 is a possible D gene (5 bases). The CDR3 sequence is 13 residues long. Germline loops: CDR1 SQVTM, CDR2 ANQGSEA. With 4 bases removed from V and 0 bases from J, the gap between germline ends came to 9 bases. CDR3 protein: CSVAAGMNTEAFF. The CDR3 nucleotides are TGCAGCGTTGCGGCAGGGATGAACACTGAAGCTTTCTTT.

By share, this clonotype ranks as medium-sized. The V gene is TRBV12-3 or TRBV12-4, the J gene TRBJ1-2; D perhaps matches TRBD1 (5 bases). V was shortened by 6 bases and J by 4 bases, with 12 bases between the two germline ends. The CDR3 sequence is 13 residues long. DNA of the CDR3: TGTGCCAGCAGCCCGAGGGGCAGCTATGGCTACACCTTC. Encoded protein: CASSPRGSYGYTF.

Points on this clonotype: A read error is the likely source, as a far larger clone sits one nucleotide away. The rearrangement links TRBV6-2 or TRBV6-3 to TRBJ2-3; TRBD2 aligns across 11 bases. In germline, CDR1 is MNHEY, CDR2 SVGEGT. This CDR3 contains 18 residues. Here the CDR3 reads CASSPRKTGLAGSDKQYF. As DNA, the CDR3 is TGTGCCAGCAGCCCGAGGAAGACTGGACTAGCGGGCTCAGATAAGCAGTATTTT.

This clonotype was seen many times. J is TRBJ2-2 and V is TRBV5-1; 11 bases fit TRBD1. This CDR3 is 17 amino acids long. Germline CDR1 and CDR2: SGHRS and YFSETQ. Trimming cost V 3 bases and J 5 bases; bases outside gene matches: 9. This chain's CDR3 is CASSSDRGRIGTGELFF. The CDR3 DNA sequence: TGCGCCAGCAGCTCGGACAGGGGGCGTATAGGAACCGGGGAGCTGTTTTTT.

This clonotype was counted ten times or more. This chain connects TRBV29-1 to TRBJ1-2; D ambiguous. This CDR3 is built from 11 residues. Trimming left V 4 bases short and J 4 bases short, with 7 bases between. The germline CDR1 and CDR2 sequences are SQVTM and ANQGSEA. The CDR3 protein is CSVAQIYGYTF. CDR3 in DNA: TGCAGCGTTGCCCAGATCTATGGCTACACCTTC. Full variable domain (rest looked up from reference TRBV29-1 and TRBJ1-2): SAVISQKPSRDICQRGTSLTIQCQVDSQVTMMFWYRQQPGQSLTLIATANQGSEATYESGFVIDKFPISRPNLTFSTLTVSNMSPEDSSIYLCSVAQIYGYTFGSGTRLTVV.

At least ten counts were recorded for this clonotype. This chain links TRBV19 with TRBJ1-1; D uncertain. The germline V gene encodes CDR1 LNHDA and CDR2 SQIVND (reference sequence). The CDR3 is 16 residues long. Deletions cut 1 base from V and 4 bases from J, with 16 bases between. The CDR3 DNA reads as TGTGCCAGTAGTATAGCTGCCTCGAGGTTGGTCACTGAAGCTTTCTTT. Its protein is CASSIAASRLVTEAFF.

In its sample, this clonotype ranks as medium-sized. This chain uses TRBV30 with TRBJ1-5, with D perhaps matching TRBD1 (5 bases). The CDR3 has 13 residues. The germline V and J ends were trimmed by 8 bases and 6 bases, with 17 bases remaining between them. Germline CDR1 and CDR2: GTSNPN and SVGIG (reference sequence). The DNA of the CDR3 is TGTGCCGCTAGACCGGGGGATGGTCAGCCCCAGCATTTT. Amino acid sequence: CAARPGDGQPQHF.

This clonotype occurred many times. The gene calls are TRBV5-1 and TRBJ1-5; no clear D gene. The CDR3 contains 14 residues. Germline CDR1 SGHRS, CDR2 YFSETQ. Trimming stripped 0 bases from V and 5 bases from J, with 9 bases between. The CDR3 protein is CASSLVSGDQPQHF. CDR3 DNA sequence: TGCGCCAGCAGCTTGGTATCCGGGGATCAGCCCCAGCATTTT.

V gene TRBV30 combines with J gene TRBJ1-5; TRBD1 is a possible D gene (5 bases). Germline-derived CDR1 and CDR2 are GTSNPN and SVGIG (reference sequence). The CDR3 is 13 residues long. The V end lost 0 bases, the J end lost 11 bases, and 14 bases lay between the germline ends. The CDR3 region is CAWSVQGYQTQHF. The CDR3 DNA reads as TGTGCCTGGAGTGTCCAGGGCTACCAGACCCAGCATTTT.

In the case of this clonotype: A read error may explain this, as a much larger clone is one base away. The chain recombines TRBV7-8 with TRBJ2-7; maybe TRBD1 (6 bases). This CDR3 has 17 residues. CDR1 is SGHVS, CDR2 FQNEAQ, per germline. The CDR3 DNA follows: TGTACCAGCAGCTTAGGTGGATGGGGGCCCCGCTCCTACGAGCAGTACTTC. Protein product: CTSSLGGWGPRSYEQYF.

This clonotype was seen ten or more times. The rearrangement uses TRBV2 and TRBJ2-1; no clear D gene. This CDR3 is 14 amino acids long. V dropped 5 bases and J dropped 9 bases, with 17 bases sitting between them. In germline, CDR1 is SNHLY, CDR2 FYNNEI. CDR3 DNA sequence: TGTGCCAGCAGTCCAGACTCCCTGAAGGGTGAGCAGTTCTTC. Translating it yields CASSPDSLKGEQFF. Drawing the rest from reference TRBV2 and TRBJ2-1, the complete variable domain is EPEVTQTPSHQVTQMGQEVILRCVPISNHLYFYWYRQILGQKVEFLVSFYNNEISEKSEIFDDQFSVERPDGSNFTLKIRSTKLEDSAMYFCASSPDSLKGEQFFGPGTRLTVL.

This clonotype was counted many times. This chain joins TRBV29-1 and TRBJ2-1; D is uncertain. From germline, CDR1 is SQVTM and CDR2 ANQGSEA. V gave up 5 bases and J gave up 0 bases, with 14 bases separating them. The CDR3 extends over 15 amino acids. CDR3 sequence reads: CSVKRPVSSYNEQFF. The CDR3, as DNA: TGCAGCGTTAAACGGCCAGTAAGCTCCTACAATGAGCAGTTCTTC.

At least ten counts were recorded for this clonotype. The chain's CDR3 is CASWAPYEQYF. The CDR3, as DNA: TGTGCCAGCTGGGCCCCCTACGAGCAGTACTTC. The rearrangement uses TRBV27 and TRBJ2-7; D not certain. In germline, CDR1 is MNHEY, CDR2 SMNVEV (reference sequence). Trimming pared 8 bases from V and 2 bases from J, leaving 7 bases between. The CDR3 contains 11 residues.

This clonotype was detected ten times or more. This rearrangement joins TRBV27 to TRBJ2-2; 7 bases are shared with TRBD1. J was trimmed by 10 bases and V by 5 bases; bases with no gene match: 7. The germline gives CDR1 MNHEY, CDR2 SMNVEV (reference sequence). The CDR3 is 13 amino acids. The CDR3 DNA sequence: TGTGCCAGCAGTCCAAGGGGGCGCGAGGAGCTGTTTTTT. Translation: CASSPRGREELFF.

Regarding this clonotype: A clone one base away is much larger, so this may be a read error. The chain has TRBV6-2 or TRBV6-3 and TRBJ2-5; TRBD2 agrees at 10 bases. Germline CDR1 MNHEY, CDR2 SVGEGT. The CDR3 has 13 amino acids. Here the CDR3 DNA reads TGTGCCAGCATCGGGACTAGCGAGGAGACCCATTACTTC. This gives the protein CASIGTSEETHYF.

This chain connects TRBV9 to TRBJ2-1; the D is unclear. The V gene lost 4 bases and the J gene lost 2 bases, with 13 bases spanning the gap. CDR3 length: 15 residues. Germline V gene sequence: CDR1 SGDLS, CDR2 YYNGEE. CDR3 protein: CASSPPGSTYNEQFF. Here the CDR3 DNA reads TGTGCCAGCAGCCCACCCGGGTCTACCTACAATGAGCAGTTCTTC.

This clonotype was found many times. The chain uses TRBV9 and TRBJ2-3; 12 positions agree with TRBD2. This CDR3 region has 15 residues. Germline CDR1 reads SGDLS; CDR2 reads YYNGEE. With V trimmed by 2 bases and J by 6 bases, 4 bases remained unmatched. This CDR3 reads CASSVRLAGVDTQYF. The CDR3 DNA sequence: TGTGCCAGCAGCGTCAGACTAGCGGGAGTGGATACGCAGTATTTT.

The chain carries TRBV24-1 and TRBJ2-1; 7 bases match TRBD1. This CDR3 contains 16 residues. Germline V gene lookup returns CDR1 KGHDR and CDR2 SFDVKD. After removal of 7 bases from V and 7 bases from J, the junction contained 15 bases not matched to a gene. The CDR3 nucleotides read TGTGCCACCAGCGACACAGGGGCGTGGTGGTGGAATGAGCAGTTCTTC. Translated: CATSDTGAWWWNEQFF.

This clonotype was counted many times. V is TRBV2 and J is TRBJ2-5; D may match TRBD1 or TRBD2 (5 bases each). The CDR3 is 15 amino acids. Trimming shortened V by 4 bases and J by 3 bases, and 15 bases separated the two germline ends. Germline values: CDR1 SNHLY, CDR2 FYNNEI. In DNA, the CDR3 is TGTGCCAGCAGTGCCGGGGCGGTTAATGAAGAGACCCAGTACTTC. Translated, it gives CASSAGAVNEETQYF. The full variable domain, its missing parts supplied by reference TRBV2 and TRBJ2-5, is EPEVTQTPSHQVTQMGQEVILRCVPISNHLYFYWYRQILGQKVEFLVSFYNNEISEKSEIFDDQFSVERPDGSNFTLKIRSTKLEDSAMYFCASSAGAVNEETQYFGPGTRLLVL.

This clonotype showed up many times. This rearrangement joins TRBV28 to TRBJ1-2, with a tentative D call TRBD1 (5 bases). This CDR3 spans 14 amino acids. Deletions cut 6 bases from V and 8 bases from J, with 19 bases between. CDR1 MDHEN and CDR2 SYDVKM come from the germline V gene. Here the CDR3 reads CASSKVGGSRGYTF. The CDR3 coding sequence is TGTGCCAGCAGCAAGGTTGGGGGATCAAGAGGCTACACCTTC.

As regards this clonotype: Its ends do not fully match the called genes, so a read error is possible. The J gene is TRBJ2-2, the V gene TRBV7-7; D is uncertain. CDR1 and CDR2 (germline): SSHAT, FNYEAQ (reference sequence). CDR3 length equals 14 residues. CDR3: CASSQMVGTGELFF. In DNA, the CDR3 is TGTGCTAGCAGCCAGATGGTCGGCACCGGGGAGCTGTTTTTT.

This clonotype was recorded at least ten times. The chain combines TRBV14 with TRBJ2-7; D gene uncertain. Germline V gene data show CDR1 as SGHDN and CDR2 as FVKESK. CDR3 length equals 13 residues. Trimming cost V 2 bases and J 4 bases, with 9 bases left between them. CDR3 nucleotides: TGTGCCAGCAGCCAAAAGGGAACTTACGAGCAGTACTTC. It translates to CASSQKGTYEQYF.

The chain employs TRBV6-1 and TRBJ1-1; D gene uncertain. This CDR3 has 15 residues. Deletions cut 2 bases from V and 3 bases from J, with 13 bases between. Germline loops: CDR1 MNHNS, CDR2 SASEGT. The CDR3 is CASSECGWVDTEAFF. In nucleotides, the CDR3 is TGTGCCAGCAGTGAATGTGGTTGGGTGGACACTGAAGCTTTCTTT.

The gene calls are TRBV28 and TRBJ2-1; D ambiguous. V was clipped by 3 bases and J by 3 bases, with 6 bases between them. Germline V gives CDR1 MDHEN, CDR2 SYDVKM. This CDR3 is built from 13 residues. CDR3 sequence reads: CASSFHHYNEQFF. CDR3 in DNA: TGTGCCAGCAGTTTCCACCACTACAATGAGCAGTTCTTC.

Of note for this clonotype: One base separates it from a far larger clone, so it is likely a read error. The V and J genes are TRBV6-9 and TRBJ1-2; D remains unclear. Germline assignment: CDR1 MNHGY and CDR2 SVAAGI. Trimming stripped 6 bases from V and 3 bases from J, with 11 bases between. This CDR3 is built from 13 residues. CDR3 nucleotides: TGTGCCAGCAGAAAAGGGAACCACTATGGCTACACCTTC. Residues: CASRKGNHYGYTF.